The 25 T cell receptor beta chains below were found in one sample sequenced in a study of blood T cells in healthy people across ages. Sample-barcoded 5' priming and a J-beta primer mix drove a second PCR of about 6 to 12 cycles. Via MiXCR, TCRdb re-called the 5' RACE reads, giving one row per CDR3 protein. The sample carries 1.5 million to 2 million distinct CDR3 sequences, around half recorded once. Sequenced input: blood. The receptor source for this set is a middle-aged woman in good health.

The CDR3 is CASSHAGKHYGYTF. The DNA of the CDR3 is TGTGCCAGCAGCCACGCCGGGAAGCACTATGGCTACACCTTC. J is TRBJ1-2 and V is TRBV3-1; no clear D. Germline lookup yields CDR1 LGHDT and CDR2 YNNKEL (reference sequence). V was shortened by 3 bases and J by 3 bases, with 11 bases between the two germline ends. This CDR3 is built from 14 residues. Supplemented by reference TRBV3-1 and TRBJ1-2, the full variable domain reads DTAVSQTPKYLVTQMGNDKSIKCEQNLGHDTMYWYKQDSKKFLKIMFSYNNKELIINETVPNRFSPKSPDKAHLNLHINSLELGDSAVYFCASSHAGKHYGYTFGSGTRLTVV.

The chain links TRBV7-9 to TRBJ2-4, with a tentative D call TRBD2 (5 bases). V lost 5 bases to trimming and J lost 3 bases, with 11 bases between them. The CDR3 length is 14 residues. Germline assignment: CDR1 SEHNR and CDR2 FQNEAQ (reference sequence). The CDR3 is CASSDGLNKNIQYF. Here the CDR3 DNA reads TGTGCCAGCAGCGACGGACTGAACAAAAACATTCAGTACTTC.

V gene TRBV14 combines with J gene TRBJ2-7; 9 nucleotides align to TRBD1. This CDR3 is built from 17 residues. Germline trimming cut 0 bases from V and 2 bases from J; bases unmatched to any gene: 8. The germline CDR1 and CDR2 sequences are SGHDN and FVKESK. This chain's CDR3 is CASSQDWDRAITYEQYF. Here the CDR3 DNA reads TGTGCCAGCAGCCAAGACTGGGACAGGGCCATTACCTACGAGCAGTACTTC.

This clonotype was seen only a few times. The CDR3 region is CASSAIAGATYEQYF. The CDR3 nucleotides are TGTGCCAGCAGTGCCATTGCGGGGGCAACCTACGAGCAGTACTTC. This rearrangement joins TRBV6-1 to TRBJ2-7; tentatively, D is TRBD2 (7 bases). The CDR3 contains 15 residues. The germline V gene has CDR1 MNHNS and CDR2 SASEGT. The V end lost 4 bases, the J end lost 2 bases, and 15 bases lay between the germline ends.

The chain combines TRBV6-1 with TRBJ1-2; TRBD1 matches 7 bases. The CDR3 sequence is 14 residues long. Germline V gene lookup returns CDR1 MNHNS and CDR2 SASEGT. V lost 9 bases and J lost 4; bases outside the gene matches: 11. Here the CDR3 DNA reads TGTGCCAGTATCCCGGGACAGATGATCTATGGCTACACCTTC. As protein: CASIPGQMIYGYTF.

This clonotype has a handful of counts. The chain links TRBV7-9 to TRBJ2-4, with D possibly being TRBD1 or TRBD2 (5 bases each). Germline assignment: CDR1 SEHNR and CDR2 FQNEAQ (reference sequence). This CDR3 comprises 16 residues. V was cut by 1 base and J by 0 bases, with 10 bases left in between. Written as DNA, the CDR3 is TGTGCCAGCAGCTTAGGGGACCTCCTAGCCAAAAACATTCAGTACTTC. Its protein is CASSLGDLLAKNIQYF.

V gene TRBV5-6 combines with J gene TRBJ2-5; D not resolved. The DNA matches TRBJ2-7 better at its end, which makes the J call doubtful. This CDR3 comprises 15 residues. CDR1 is SGHDT, CDR2 YYEEEE, per germline. CDR3 in amino acids: CASSLDANRAYEQYF. The CDR3 DNA reads as TGTGCCAGCAGCTTGGATGCAAACCGTGCCTACGAGCAGTACTTC.

The chain links TRBV20-1 to TRBJ1-2, with a weak D call TRBD1 (5 bases). Trimming pared 5 bases from V and 7 bases from J, leaving 17 bases between. Germline lookup yields CDR1 DFQATT and CDR2 SNEGSKA (reference sequence). The length of the CDR3 is 13 residues. The CDR3 protein is CSAGGSRGGGYTF. CDR3 DNA sequence: TGCAGTGCTGGGGGGTCACGGGGAGGTGGCTACACCTTC.

This chain joins TRBV6-6 and TRBJ1-2; TRBD1 matches at 9 bases. This CDR3 has 13 amino acids. Germline V CDR1 and CDR2: MNHNY, SVGAGI (reference sequence). Trimming removed 5 bases from V and 7 bases from J; junction bases left unmatched: 5. Written as DNA, the CDR3 is TGTGCCAGCAGTACACAGGGGGCTGTTGGCTACACCTTC. Translation gives CASSTQGAVGYTF.

This clonotype was observed a few times. The chain is built from TRBV7-2 and TRBJ2-1; D gene ambiguous. CDR1 is SGHTA, CDR2 FQGNSA, per germline. Between the trimmed V and J ends, which lost 1 base and 8 bases, there was a span of 9 bases. There are 13 residues in the CDR3. This CDR3 is CASSLEAEDEQFF. CDR3 bases: TGTGCCAGCAGCTTAGAGGCAGAGGATGAGCAGTTCTTC.

Concerning this clonotype itself: Relative to the germline gene, one junction end is altered; a read error may explain this. This sequence joins TRBV29-1 and TRBJ2-1; 10 bases map to TRBD1. The CDR3 spans 17 residues. The germline V gene encodes CDR1 SQVTM and CDR2 ANQGSEA. CDR3 sequence: CSVVYTGQGGTYNERFF. The CDR3 DNA sequence: TGCAGCGTTGTTTATACTGGACAGGGGGGGACCTACAATGAGCGGTTCTTC.

This clonotype occurred once. V usage is TRBV5-1 and J usage is TRBJ1-2; D is undetermined. The germline V and J ends were trimmed by 1 base and 2 bases, with 6 bases remaining between them. CDR3 length: 13 residues. Germline CDR1 SGHRS, CDR2 YFSETQ. As DNA, the CDR3 is TGCGCCAGCAGCTTGCTTTCCAACTATGGCTACACCTTC. It specifies CASSLLSNYGYTF.

The V call is TRBV9, the J call TRBJ1-2, with D hard to call. The CDR3 consists of 14 residues. The V gene's germline CDR1 is SGDLS and CDR2 YYNGEE. The V end was cut by 3 bases, the J end by 2 bases, with 11 bases between. The CDR3 bases are TGTGCCAGCAGCGCGGACGTATTAAACTATGGCTACACCTTC. This translates into CASSADVLNYGYTF.

This clonotype appeared a single time. This rearrangement joins TRBV20-1 to TRBJ1-1; TRBD1 aligns across 7 bases. V lost 5 bases to trimming and J lost 3 bases; unmatched junction nucleotides: 9. This CDR3 spans 14 amino acids. The germline CDR1 and CDR2 sequences are DFQATT and SNEGSKA (reference sequence). CDR3 in DNA: TGCAGTGCTGCACAAGGCAGGGGGGACACTGAAGCTTTCTTT. This translates into CSAAQGRGDTEAFF.

This clonotype was seen more than once but under ten times. The chain uses TRBV24-1 and TRBJ2-1, with 11 bases identical to TRBD2. The ends lost 5 bases at V and 4 bases at J; junction bases unmatched: 6. Germline lookup yields CDR1 KGHDR and CDR2 SFDVKD. The CDR3 is made up of 16 amino acids. The CDR3 DNA sequence: TGTGCCACCAGTGCAACTAGCGGGGGACTATACAATGAGCAGTTCTTC. It yields the protein CATSATSGGLYNEQFF.

The V gene is TRBV29-1, the J gene TRBJ1-1; D uncertain. The V end was cut by 5 bases, the J end by 0 bases, with 4 bases between. This CDR3 has 11 amino acids. Germline V gene lookup returns CDR1 SQVTM and CDR2 ANQGSEA. CDR3 nucleotides: TGCAGCGTTTCACTGAACACTGAAGCTTTCTTT. This translates into CSVSLNTEAFF.

The rearrangement uses TRBV7-2 and TRBJ2-5, with D perhaps TRBD2 (6 bases). The tail of the sequence fits TRBJ2-7 better, so the J call may be wrong. The germline V gene has CDR1 SGHTA and CDR2 FQGNSA. The CDR3 totals 15 residues. The CDR3 loop is CASSLGGGNRYEQYF. DNA for the CDR3: TGTGCCAGCAGCTTAGGTGGGGGGAACCGGTACGAGCAGTACTTC.

This clonotype was picked up a small number of times. This chain connects TRBV2 to TRBJ1-5, with 9 bases fitting TRBD1. Germline V gene sequence: CDR1 SNHLY, CDR2 FYNNEI. CDR3 length: 14 amino acids. V lost 6 bases, J lost 6 bases, and 6 bases stayed unmatched. The DNA for the CDR3 is TGTGCCAGCAGGGAGGGACAGGGAAGTCAGCCCCAGCATTTT. It translates to CASREGQGSQPQHF. Complete variable domain (other parts from reference TRBV2 and TRBJ1-5): EPEVTQTPSHQVTQMGQEVILRCVPISNHLYFYWYRQILGQKVEFLVSFYNNEISEKSEIFDDQFSVERPDGSNFTLKIRSTKLEDSAMYFCASREGQGSQPQHFGDGTRLSIL.

This clonotype was detected many times. This chain joins TRBV7-2 and TRBJ2-4; TRBD2 is a possible D gene (6 bases). Germline V lookup: CDR1 SGHTA, CDR2 FQGNSA. This CDR3 is 14 amino acids long. V was trimmed by 6 bases and J by 0 bases, leaving 9 bases between them. CDR3 protein: CASSGGLAKNIQYF. CDR3 bases: TGTGCCAGCAGTGGGGGACTAGCCAAAAACATTCAGTACTTC.

CDR3 in DNA: TGTGCCAGCAGTGAATCGGCAGGGACAAGGGCACCCCTCCACTTT. It encodes CASSESAGTRAPLHF. The V gene is TRBV25-1, the J gene TRBJ1-6; a weak D match, TRBD1 (6 bases). Germline CDR1 MGHDK, CDR2 SYGVNS. There are 15 residues in the CDR3. Trimming removed 1 base from V and 11 bases from J, with 15 bases in between.

The chain joins TRBV10-1 to TRBJ2-1, with TRBD2 matching over 7 bases. This CDR3 spans 15 amino acids. V was clipped by 10 bases and J by 2 bases; unmatched bases: 11. CDR1 WNHNN and CDR2 SYGVQD come from the germline V gene (reference sequence). In DNA, the CDR3 is TGCGCCAACGGAGTCAGCGGGGTGGCCTACAATGAGCAGTTCTTC. Amino acid sequence: CANGVSGVAYNEQFF.

The V call is TRBV6-1, the J call TRBJ2-7; D unresolved. V gave up 7 bases and J gave up 0 bases, with 10 bases separating them. The germline V gene encodes CDR1 MNHNS and CDR2 SASEGT. The CDR3 has 13 residues. CDR3 residues: CASTGSSSYEQYF. CDR3 DNA: TGTGCCAGCACAGGATCGAGCTCCTACGAGCAGTACTTC.

The V and J genes are TRBV2 and TRBJ1-1; weak D call: TRBD1 (6 bases). The CDR3 contains 14 residues. Trimming took off 6 bases at V and 0 bases at J, with 11 bases between the two ends. CDR1 SNHLY and CDR2 FYNNEI come from the germline V gene. The CDR3 protein is CASRAGGLNTEAFF. In DNA form, the CDR3 reads TGTGCCAGCAGGGCCGGGGGGCTGAACACTGAAGCTTTCTTT.

The chain has TRBV15 and TRBJ1-2; 9 bases are shared with TRBD1. Trimming took 5 bases from V and 8 from J; bases not matched to a gene: 9. CDR1 is LNHNV, CDR2 YYDKDF, per germline (reference sequence). The length of the CDR3 is 14 residues. CDR3 coding DNA: TGTGCCACCAGCGCCCGGACAGGGGTAGGGGGCTACACCTTC. Amino acid sequence: CATSARTGVGGYTF.

This clonotype has a handful of counts. The chain couples TRBV12-3 or TRBV12-4 to TRBJ2-1; tentative D call: TRBD1 (6 bases). The CDR3 is 13 residues long. V lost 7 bases and J lost 10, with 17 bases in between. CDR3 sequence: CASNPSGTYEQFF. The CDR3 DNA reads TGTGCCAGCAACCCCTCCGGGACATACGAGCAGTTCTTC.